This T cell receptor beta chain was found in a study of T cell responses to AZD1222 COVID-19 vaccine. General observations from the study: There were vaccine-associated CD4 TCRs across spike, dominant at 160-218 and 743-854. White British people made up most donors, females outnumbered males, and clonal diversity was possibly underestimated. Baseline testing showed seropositivity in only a handful of AZD1222 recipients.

Assay used: immunoSEQ multiplex PCR; TCRdb lists only in-frame clones, some missing. The data show more than 95,000 clones, roughly 91% seen once. The analysis combined second doses at about 4 or about 12 weeks. To note about this clone: Its target is not known.

This CDR3 is built from 15 residues. The germline V gene has CDR1 MGHDK and CDR2 SYGVNS. V lost 6 bases and J lost 3, with 16 bases in between. This TCR was recovered from an adult who received the AZD1222 COVID-19 vaccine. Material: peripheral blood, obtained 28 days after the second AZD1222 dose. The rearrangement links TRBV25-1 to TRBJ2-3; weak D call: TRBD1 (6 bases). The CDR3 protein is CASSPGQGLTDTQYF. Here the CDR3 DNA reads TGTGCCAGCAGCCCGGGACAAGGGCTTACAGATACGCAGTATTTT.